These 5 T cell receptor beta chains share one sample of origin, sequenced in a study of memory CD4+ T cells and cytomegalovirus serostatus (dated by TCRdb to about 2019). A FACSAria II was used to sort memory CD4+ T cells, defined as single viable CD3+CD4+CD8-CD45RO+ cells. The library was prepared using the immunoSEQ multiplex PCR assay. TCRdb obtained this table from immuneACCESS and retained in-frame rearrangements with V and J assigned. These tables miss some clones; where compared with another copy, unresolved V genes account for less than half of the shortfall, and the remainder is unexplained. The sample has roughly 84,000 clones on record, more than 70% of them singletons. Jointly, the top ten make up less than 0.9% of the sample. What was sequenced was memory CD4+ T cells from blood. These receptors originate from an adult in good health and CMV-seronegative.

The CDR3 spells CASSVDEGGGETQYF. The DNA of the CDR3 is TGTGCCAGCAGCGTAGATGAGGGGGGTGGTGAGACCCAGTACTTC. V is TRBV9 and J is TRBJ2-5, with D perhaps being TRBD1 or TRBD2 (6 bases each). Germline values: CDR1 SGDLS, CDR2 YYNGEE. The length of the CDR3 is 15 residues. Trimming took off 0 bases at V and 5 bases at J, with 14 bases between the two ends.

V is TRBV9 and J is TRBJ2-5; D possibly corresponds to TRBD1 (6 bases). With 4 bases removed from V and 4 bases from J, the gap between germline ends came to 11 bases. The CDR3 has 13 amino acids. Germline-derived CDR1 and CDR2 are SGDLS and YYNGEE. In nucleotides, the CDR3 is TGTGCCAGCAGCCCTACAGGGCCAGAGACCCAGTACTTC. It yields the protein CASSPTGPETQYF.

This chain links TRBV9 with TRBJ1-3, with D maybe TRBD1 (6 bases). V gave up 5 bases and J gave up 4 bases, with 13 bases separating them. Germline assignment: CDR1 SGDLS and CDR2 YYNGEE. The CDR3 spans 14 residues. CDR3 DNA: TGTGCCAGCAGTTTTCAGGGGCAAGGAAACACCATATATTTT. Protein: CASSFQGQGNTIYF.

This chain links TRBV11-1 with TRBJ2-7; a possible D gene is TRBD2 (6 bases). This CDR3 region has 16 residues. Looked up from germline, CDR1 is SGHAT and CDR2 is FQDESV (reference sequence). V dropped 3 bases and J dropped 2 bases, with 17 bases sitting between them. The CDR3 reads CASSFHLVGGTYEQYF. The CDR3 DNA sequence: TGTGCCAGCAGCTTCCATCTAGTTGGCGGGACCTACGAGCAGTACTTC.

This chain connects TRBV19 to TRBJ1-6; TRBD1 is a possible D gene (6 bases). Germline V gene sequence: CDR1 LNHDA, CDR2 SQIVND (reference sequence). Trimming shortened V by 5 bases and J by 4 bases, and 15 bases separated the two germline ends. The CDR3 runs to 16 residues. The CDR3 sequence: CASSRTVPLYNSPLHF. The CDR3 DNA reads as TGTGCCAGTAGTCGGACAGTCCCCCTATATAATTCACCCCTCCACTTT.